Shown below are 6 T cell receptor beta chains from a single sample sequenced in a study of T cells in Graves' hyperthyroidism and ophthalmopathy. Amplification of TCR beta CDR3 regions was performed using RNA transcripts as template. A first-round RT-PCR of the TCR CDR3 used the HTBI primer set. TCRdb re-called the multiplex PCR reads through MiXCR, storing one row per CDR3 protein. This table has roughly 720,000 distinct CDR3 sequences, 17% appearing once. Sequenced material: blood. All receptors derive from a man aged 50 to 60 with Graves' hyperthyroidism.

This clonotype has at least ten counts. This chain joins TRBV30 and TRBJ2-7; TRBD2 aligns across 9 bases. After removal of 5 bases from V and 6 bases from J, the junction contained 11 bases not matched to a gene. CDR1 is GTSNPN, CDR2 SVGIG, per germline (reference sequence). This CDR3 comprises 14 residues. In DNA, the CDR3 is TGTGCCTGGGGAAGGGGAGCGGGAGGAGGCGAGCAGTACTTC. Its protein product is CAWGRGAGGGEQYF. Full variable domain (rest looked up from reference TRBV30 and TRBJ2-7): SQTIHQWPATLVQPVGSPLSLECTVEGTSNPNLYWYRQAAGRGLQLLFYSVGIGQISSEVPQNLSASRPQDRQFILSSKKLLLSDSGFYLCAWGRGAGGGEQYFGPGTRLTVT.

There are many counts of this clonotype. The V gene is TRBV7-9, the J gene TRBJ2-3, with TRBD1 matching over 9 bases. V dropped 7 bases and J dropped 3; count of bases not matched to a gene: 8. Germline V lookup: CDR1 SEHNR, CDR2 FQNEAQ (reference sequence). This CDR3 region has 15 residues. DNA of the CDR3: TGTGCCAGCACCCTTCGTGGACAGGGGACAGATACGCAGTATTTT. It translates to CASTLRGQGTDTQYF.

This clonotype occurred many times. The chain carries TRBV28 and TRBJ1-2; 9 nucleotides match TRBD1. Germline V CDR1 and CDR2: MDHEN, SYDVKM. The junction had 9 bases not matched to a gene; V was cut back by 11 bases and J by 5 bases. This CDR3 comprises 13 residues. CDR3 bases: TGTGCCGTTCGACAGGGGGGGTCTTATGGCTACACCTTC. This gives the protein CAVRQGGSYGYTF.

J is TRBJ1-5 and V is TRBV28; 7 nucleotides match TRBD1. The J segment lost 2 bases and the V segment lost 6 bases, leaving 10 bases of the junction unmatched. The CDR3 runs to 16 residues. Germline CDR1 reads MDHEN; CDR2 reads SYDVKM. CDR3: CASSPTGLLGNQPQHF. The CDR3 DNA reads TGTGCCAGCAGCCCGACAGGGCTCCTCGGCAATCAGCCCCAGCATTTT.

In nucleotides, the CDR3 is TGCAGCGTCACACCGGGACAGGGAAACTATGGCTACACCTTC. It codes for CSVTPGQGNYGYTF. The J gene is TRBJ1-2, the V gene TRBV29-1, with 9 positions matching TRBD1. CDR3 length equals 14 residues. The germline CDR1 and CDR2 sequences are SQVTM and ANQGSEA. V gave up 6 bases and J gave up 2 bases; unmatched junction bases: 7.

Many counts were recorded for this clonotype. V usage is TRBV2 and J usage is TRBJ1-5; tentatively, D is TRBD1 (5 bases). The CDR3 spans 14 residues. Between the trimmed V and J ends, which lost 8 bases and 1 base, there was a span of 12 bases. Germline V gives CDR1 SNHLY, CDR2 FYNNEI. The CDR3 sequence is CASGKGLSNQPQHF. The CDR3 nucleotides read TGTGCCAGCGGTAAGGGGTTAAGCAATCAGCCCCAGCATTTT.